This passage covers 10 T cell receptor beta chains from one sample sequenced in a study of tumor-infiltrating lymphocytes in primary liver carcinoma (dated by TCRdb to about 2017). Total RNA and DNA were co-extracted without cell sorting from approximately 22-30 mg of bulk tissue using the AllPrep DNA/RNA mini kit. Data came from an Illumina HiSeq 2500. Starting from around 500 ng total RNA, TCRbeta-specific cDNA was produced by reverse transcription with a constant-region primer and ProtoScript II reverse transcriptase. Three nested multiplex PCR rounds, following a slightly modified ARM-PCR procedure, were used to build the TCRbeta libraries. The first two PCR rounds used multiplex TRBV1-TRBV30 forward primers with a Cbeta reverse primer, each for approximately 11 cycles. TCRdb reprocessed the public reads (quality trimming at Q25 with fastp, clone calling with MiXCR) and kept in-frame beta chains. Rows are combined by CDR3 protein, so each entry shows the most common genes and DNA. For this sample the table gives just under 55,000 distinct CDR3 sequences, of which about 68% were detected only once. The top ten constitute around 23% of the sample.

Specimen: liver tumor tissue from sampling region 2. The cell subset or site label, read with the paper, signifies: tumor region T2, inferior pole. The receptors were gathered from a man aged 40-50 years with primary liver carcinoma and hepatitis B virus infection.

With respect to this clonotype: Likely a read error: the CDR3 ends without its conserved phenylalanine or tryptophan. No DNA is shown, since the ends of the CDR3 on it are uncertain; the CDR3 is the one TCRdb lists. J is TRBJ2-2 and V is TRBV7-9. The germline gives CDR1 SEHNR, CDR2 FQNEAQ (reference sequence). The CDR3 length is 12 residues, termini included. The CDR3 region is CASSFNSGELLL.

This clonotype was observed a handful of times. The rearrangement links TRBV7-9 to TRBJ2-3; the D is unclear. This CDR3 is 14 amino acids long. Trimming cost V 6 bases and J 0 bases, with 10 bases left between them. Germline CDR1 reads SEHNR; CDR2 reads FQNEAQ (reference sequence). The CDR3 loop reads CASSRSNSTDTQYF. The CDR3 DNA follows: TGTGCCAGCAGTCGCTCCAATAGCACAGATACGCAGTATTTT.

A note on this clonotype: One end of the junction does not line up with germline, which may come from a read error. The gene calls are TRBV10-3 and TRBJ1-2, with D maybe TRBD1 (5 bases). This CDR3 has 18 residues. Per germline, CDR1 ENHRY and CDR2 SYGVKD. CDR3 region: CAISESGHRSVTNYVYSF. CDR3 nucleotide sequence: TGTGCCATCAGTGAGTCCGGACACAGGTCAGTTACTAACTATGTCTACTCCTTC.

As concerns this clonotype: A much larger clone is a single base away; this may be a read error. This CDR3 reads CASNRDGLNYGYTF. The CDR3, as DNA: TGTGCCAGCAACCGGGACGGATTGAACTATGGCTACACCTTC. The chain recombines TRBV7-9 with TRBJ1-2; a possible D gene is TRBD1 (5 bases). This CDR3 has 14 residues. V lost 7 bases and J 2 bases, leaving 14 bases between the germline ends. In germline, CDR1 is SEHNR, CDR2 FQNEAQ (reference sequence).

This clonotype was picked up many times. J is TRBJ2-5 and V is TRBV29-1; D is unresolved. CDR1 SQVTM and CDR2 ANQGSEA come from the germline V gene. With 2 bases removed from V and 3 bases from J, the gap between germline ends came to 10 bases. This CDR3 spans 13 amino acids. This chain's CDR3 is CSVELAPEETQYF. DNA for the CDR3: TGCAGCGTTGAATTGGCACCCGAAGAGACCCAGTACTTC.

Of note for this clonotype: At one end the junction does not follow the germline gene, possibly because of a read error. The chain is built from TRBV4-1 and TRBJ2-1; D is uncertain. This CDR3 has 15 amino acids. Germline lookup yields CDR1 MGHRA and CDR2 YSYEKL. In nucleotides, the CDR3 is TGCGTCAGCAGCCAAGATCCCGGCCCACGCAATGAGCAGTTCTTC. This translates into CVSSQDPGPRNEQFF.

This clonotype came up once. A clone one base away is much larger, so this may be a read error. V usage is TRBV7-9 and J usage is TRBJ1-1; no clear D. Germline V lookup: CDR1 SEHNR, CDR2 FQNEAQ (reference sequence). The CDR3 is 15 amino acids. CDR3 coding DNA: TGTGCCAACAGCTTAGTTACGGGTATGAACACTGAAGCTTTCTTT. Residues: CANSLVTGMNTEAFF.

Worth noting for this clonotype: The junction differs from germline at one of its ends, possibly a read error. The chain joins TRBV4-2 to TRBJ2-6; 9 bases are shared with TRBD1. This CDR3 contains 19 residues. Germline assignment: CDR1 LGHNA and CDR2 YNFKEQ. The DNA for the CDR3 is TGTGCCAGGAACCGAGTTGTCGGGACAGGGCGTCTTGGGGCCAACGTCCCGACGTTC. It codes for CARNRVVGTGRLGANVPTF.

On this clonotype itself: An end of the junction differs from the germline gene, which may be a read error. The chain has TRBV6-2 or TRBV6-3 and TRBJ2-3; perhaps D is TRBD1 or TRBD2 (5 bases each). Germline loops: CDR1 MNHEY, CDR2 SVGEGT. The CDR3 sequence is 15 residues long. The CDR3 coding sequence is TGTGCCAGCAGGAGACAGCAACCTAGCACAGATACTCAGTATTTT. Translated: CASRRQQPSTDTQYF.

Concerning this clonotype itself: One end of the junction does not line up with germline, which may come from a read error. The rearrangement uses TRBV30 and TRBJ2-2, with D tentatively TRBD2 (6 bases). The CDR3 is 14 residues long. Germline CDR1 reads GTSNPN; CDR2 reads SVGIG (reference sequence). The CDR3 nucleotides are TGTGCCTGTCTGGGACTGAGCAGCGCCGGGGTGATGTCTTTT. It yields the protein CACLGLSSAGVMSF.